This T cell receptor (beta chain) was recovered during a study of cytomegalovirus exposure and HLA in healthy donors. Regarding this clone: Antigen unknown.

The ends lost 10 bases at V and 5 bases at J; junction bases unmatched: 13. CDR1 and CDR2 from the germline V gene are MNHEY and SMNVEV (reference sequence). CDR3 length: 16 residues. General observations from the study: Accurate prediction of most subjects' HLA-A and HLA-B alleles from TCR beta sequences was reported. Researchers reported in a later analysis that a missense DCLRE1C variant was tied to TCR beta V- and J-gene trimming. Follow-up analysis seemed to connect common viral pathogens with several of the most significant clusters identified.

The donors were healthy bone marrow donors. The PCR made use of 60 Vbeta and 13 Jbeta primers. TCRdb keeps only in-frame clones here, not all; method: immunoSEQ multiplex PCR. The sample lists about 100,000 clones, around 57% occurring once. The clonotype comes from a human donor in good health. The sequencing input was PBMCs. This chain links TRBV27 with TRBJ2-2; 10 positions match TRBD1. Here the CDR3 reads CATKGGQGTLTGELFF. Written as DNA, the CDR3 is TGTGCCACCAAGGGGGGACAGGGGACTCTAACCGGGGAGCTGTTTTTT.